The present T cell receptor (beta chain) was sequenced within a study of untreated major depressive disorder. Study-level points and caveats: Depressed patients' CD4+ T cells carried increased TRBV05-01 (Vbeta 5.1) usage versus control CD4+ T cells. All top five TRBV05-01 clones per subject were private clones.

CDR1 and CDR2 (germline): SGHRS, YFSETQ. There are 12 residues in the CDR3. V lost 0 bases to trimming and J lost 2 bases, with 3 bases between them. Remarks on this clone: Its specificity is not known.

Assay: immunoSEQ multiplex PCR; the TCRdb copy retains only in-frame clones and omits some. The sample has some 13,000 clones, 75% to 95% seen once; the top ten hold around 1.6%. The chain uses TRBV5-1 and TRBJ2-7; the D is unclear. The clonotype originates from a woman in her twenties or thirties with major depressive disorder. Sequencing was done on a sample of CD4+ T cells from PBMCs. CDR3 nucleotide sequence: TGCGCCAGCAGCTTGGACACCTACGAGCAGTACTTC. It specifies CASSLDTYEQYF.